Following are 14 T cell receptor beta chains from one sample sequenced in a study of T cells in Graves' hyperthyroidism and ophthalmopathy. Researchers amplified the TCR beta CDR3 regions from RNA transcripts. The HTBI primer set was used in a first-round RT-PCR of the TCR CDR3. One entry per CDR3 protein, called by TCRdb with MiXCR from the multiplex PCR reads. The table lists roughly 600,000 distinct CDR3 sequences, 13% to 15% of them singletons. The sample taken for sequencing was blood. These receptors were obtained from a woman between 50 and 59 years old with Graves' ophthalmopathy.

This clonotype was picked up many times. This chain links TRBV20-1 with TRBJ1-4; D gene ambiguous. The CDR3 runs to 14 residues. From germline, CDR1 is DFQATT and CDR2 SNEGSKA (reference sequence). The germline V and J ends were trimmed by 2 bases and 7 bases, with 14 bases remaining between them. The DNA for the CDR3 is TGCAGTGCTAGAAACCCCCGGGCTGGTGAAAAACTGTTTTTT. Its translation: CSARNPRAGEKLFF.

Only a few counts were recorded for this clonotype. The chain joins TRBV19 to TRBJ2-3; D gene uncertain. CDR1 LNHDA and CDR2 SQIVND come from the germline V gene (reference sequence). CDR3 length equals 14 residues. Trimming pared 5 bases from V and 5 bases from J, leaving 14 bases between. The CDR3 here is CASSPPGWIDTQYF. The CDR3 DNA sequence: TGTGCCAGTAGTCCGCCCGGGTGGATAGATACGCAGTATTTT.

The chain recombines TRBV6-2 or TRBV6-3 with TRBJ2-7; D possibly corresponds to TRBD1 (5 bases). V was trimmed by 7 bases and J by 2 bases, leaving 15 bases between them. The CDR3 is 14 amino acids. CDR1 is MNHEY, CDR2 SVGEGT, per germline. CDR3 nucleotides: TGTGCCAGCATTAGGGCGCAGGGTGCCTACGAGCAGTACTTC. This encodes CASIRAQGAYEQYF.

This clonotype was recorded at least ten times. The CDR3 sequence: CSGGTGAQETQYF. The CDR3 nucleotides read TGCAGTGGAGGGACGGGAGCGCAAGAGACCCAGTACTTC. The chain employs TRBV20-1 and TRBJ2-5, with D perhaps TRBD2 (6 bases). Germline V gene data show CDR1 as DFQATT and CDR2 as SNEGSKA (reference sequence). Trimming took 7 bases from V and 2 from J, leaving 14 bases between them. The CDR3 contains 13 residues.

In this sample, this clonotype turned up a few times. V and J are TRBV4-2 and TRBJ2-6, with 7 bases fitting TRBD1. Unmatched junction bases numbered 8, after V lost 4 bases and J lost 2 bases. The CDR3 covers 17 residues. Per germline, CDR1 LGHNA and CDR2 YNFKEQ. In DNA, the CDR3 is TGTGCCAGCAGCCCAGGCCAGCAGGGGGCTGGGGCCAACGTCCTGACTTTC. Its protein is CASSPGQQGAGANVLTF.

This clonotype has a handful of counts. V gene TRBV7-3 combines with J gene TRBJ2-1, with 14 bases identical to TRBD2. V shed 1 base and J 9 bases; nucleotides not matched to a gene: 8. The CDR3 has 17 residues. Germline V gene lookup returns CDR1 SGHTA and CDR2 FQGTGA. CDR3 loop: CASSLNGGTSGSLEQFF. The CDR3 region has the DNA TGTGCCAGCAGCTTAAATGGTGGGACTAGCGGGAGCCTTGAGCAGTTCTTC.

This clonotype was found a few times. Germline is not matched at one junction end, which may reflect a read error. The V and J genes are TRBV11-3 and TRBJ2-2; D not resolved. Germline V gene data show CDR1 as SGHNT and CDR2 as YENEEA. This CDR3 is built from 14 residues. The CDR3 is CASNLESFAGELFF. CDR3 DNA: TGTGCCAGCAACTTAGAGTCGTTCGCCGGGGAGCTGTTTTTT. Complete variable domain (other parts from reference TRBV11-3 and TRBJ2-2): EAGVVQSPRYKIIEKKQPVAFWCNPISGHNTLYWYLQNLGQGPELLIRYENEEAVDDSQLPKDRFSAERLKGVDSTLKIQPAELGDSAVYLCASNLESFAGELFFGEGSRLTVL.

This clonotype was seen many times. The V gene is TRBV7-8, the J gene TRBJ2-5; TRBD2 matches at 11 bases. Germline V CDR1 and CDR2: SGHVS, FQNEAQ. This CDR3 region has 19 residues. The J segment lost 5 bases and the V segment lost 2 bases, leaving 16 bases of the junction unmatched. Written as DNA, the CDR3 is TGTGCCAGCAGCTTACCAAGACCCCGTAGCGGGAGGGCCGTGGAGACCCAGTACTTC. Its translation is CASSLPRPRSGRAVETQYF.

This clonotype was seen ten or more times. The chain recombines TRBV5-1 with TRBJ2-3; perhaps TRBD2 as D (5 bases). V was cut by 0 bases and J by 5 bases, with 13 bases left in between. This CDR3 contains 15 residues. CDR1 is SGHRS, CDR2 YFSETQ, per germline. Here the CDR3 DNA reads TGCGCCAGCAGCTTGGGGACTGTGGGGTTAGATACGCAGTATTTT. Translating it yields CASSLGTVGLDTQYF.

The chain links TRBV9 to TRBJ2-1; 14 bases fit TRBD2. Trimming took 3 bases from V and 7 from J; bases not matched to a gene: 12. The CDR3 runs to 18 residues. CDR1 and CDR2 from the germline V gene are SGDLS and YYNGEE. The CDR3 is CASSEGLAGGPAVNEQFF. CDR3 coding DNA: TGTGCCAGCAGCGAAGGACTAGCGGGAGGCCCCGCCGTGAATGAGCAGTTCTTC. The complete variable domain, with remaining parts taken from reference TRBV9 and TRBJ2-1, reads DSGVTQTPKHLITATGQRVTLRCSPRSGDLSVYWYQQSLDQGLQFLIQYYNGEERAKGNILERFSAQQFPDLHSELNLSSLELGDSALYFCASSEGLAGGPAVNEQFFGPGTRLTVL.

This clonotype was seen only a few times. This sequence joins TRBV29-1 and TRBJ2-7; D uncertain. The CDR3 has 13 residues. Trimming stripped 3 bases from V and 0 bases from J, with 9 bases between. Germline V CDR1 and CDR2: SQVTM, ANQGSEA. The CDR3 loop is CSVEDASSYEQYF. The CDR3 coding sequence is TGCAGCGTTGAGGACGCGAGCTCCTACGAGCAGTACTTC.

This clonotype was detected a few times. Possible read error: a much larger clone is one base away. The CDR3 region has the DNA TGTGTCAGCAGTGTAGGAGGGGCCAAAAACATTCAGTACTTC. It translates to CVSSVGGAKNIQYF. The chain is built from TRBV2 and TRBJ2-4; D might be TRBD2 (6 bases). Germline CDR1 reads SNHLY; CDR2 reads FYNNEI. The CDR3 extends over 14 amino acids.

The chain couples TRBV7-6 to TRBJ2-7, with a possible D match to TRBD2 (6 bases). V was cut by 1 base and J by 0 bases, with 25 bases left in between. The CDR3 runs to 20 residues. The germline V gene encodes CDR1 SGHVS and CDR2 FNYEAQ. CDR3 DNA: TGTGCCAGCAGCTTAGTGGTGGGGGGTGCGCGAGTTAGCACCTCCTACGAGCAGTACTTC. Its protein product is CASSLVVGGARVSTSYEQYF. The full variable domain, its missing parts supplied by reference TRBV7-6 and TRBJ2-7, is GAGVSQSPRYKVTKRGQDVALRCDPISGHVSLYWYRQALGQGPEFLTYFNYEAQQDKSGLPNDRFSAERPEGSISTLTIQRTEQRDSAMYRCASSLVVGGARVSTSYEQYFGPGTRLTVT.

The table lists this clonotype with many counts. The genes are TRBV7-2 and TRBJ2-3; D call uncertain. Germline CDR1 reads SGHTA; CDR2 reads FQGNSA. The CDR3 loop spans 16 amino acids. The V end lost 1 base, the J end lost 0 bases, and 11 bases lay between the germline ends. DNA of the CDR3: TGTGCCAGCAGCTTAGAAGTTTCGCAGAGCACAGATACGCAGTATTTT. Protein product: CASSLEVSQSTDTQYF.